The subject of this entry is one TCR beta chain. The sample belongs to a study of technical replicates of blood from a handful of donors. The method was immunoSEQ multiplex PCR; TCRdb's version includes in-frame clones alone and lacks a portion of them. The data show some 76,000 clones, with over 95% seen just once and approximately 0.21% held by the top ten. The CDR3 sequence is 15 residues long. Germline CDR1 is GTSNPN and CDR2 is SVGIG (reference sequence). Trimming at V came to 0 bases and at J to 5 bases, leaving 5 bases not matched to a gene. The chain is built from TRBV30 and TRBJ1-4; 8 nucleotides agree with TRBD1. The sequenced material came from T cells isolated from PBMCs. The clonotype comes from a human donor in good health. CDR3 sequence (DNA): TGTGCCTGGAGTGTAGGGTACAGGGGGAATGAAAAACTGTTTTTT. Its translation: CAWSVGYRGNEKLFF.